The table lists the clone carrying this T cell receptor beta chain with a count of one. Germline V lookup: CDR1 MNHNS, CDR2 SASEGT. Trimming cost V 8 bases and J 0 bases, with 8 bases left between them. The CDR3 is made up of 13 amino acids. This entry comes from a study of technical replicates of blood from a few donors. Assay used: immunoSEQ multiplex PCR; TCRdb lists only in-frame clones, some missing. The table records 15,000 or so clones, about nine tenths of them present only once. The receptor's source is a human donor in good health. Material for sequencing was PBMCs. This chain uses TRBV6-1 with TRBJ1-5; D unresolved. The CDR3 here is CASGHPSNQPQHF. The DNA of the CDR3 is TGTGCCAGCGGGCATCCTAGCAATCAGCCCCAGCATTTT.